What follows is one T cell receptor (beta chain) and its context. Per the authors' pipeline: Amplified reference gene primers provided the basis for estimating nucleated cell counts. Produced via immunoSEQ multiplex PCR; TCRdb's table is partial and in-frame only. That table supplies the V and J calls and clone size; D and trimming were determined from the DNA. The repertoire consists of some 150,000 clones, with about 92% occurring once and the leading ten covering 1.5% to 2%. These data come from a study of blood T cell repertoires in COVID-19. Study-level background: Samples representing acute and convalescent COVID-19 were sourced from the United States, Italy and Spain.

The clonotype comes from a human donor in a cohort sampled during active COVID-19. The sample comprised peripheral blood.

In nucleotides, the CDR3 is TGTGCCAGCAGCCTATCTAGCGGGGGACCTTACGAGCAGTACTTC. Protein sequence: CASSLSSGGPYEQYF. The rearrangement joins TRBV9 to TRBJ2-7; TRBD2 aligns across 10 bases. Germline assignment: CDR1 SGDLS and CDR2 YYNGEE. With 4 bases clipped from V and 4 bases from J, the junction kept 8 bases outside the gene matches. The CDR3 runs 15 residues.